These T cell receptor beta chains were read from a single sample in a study of cytomegalovirus exposure and HLA in healthy donors. Here immunoSEQ multiplex PCR was the method, and the copy in TCRdb shows in-frame clones only, minus some. The table lists some 91,000 clones, about 75% of them singletons. Sequencing was carried out using PBMCs. These receptors were taken from a middle-aged man in good health and CMV-seropositive. Both conserved end residues are part of each CDR3. A D gene is named only where the DNA matches it firmly. Clone size is shown for a subset of rows, as once, few, many or a class of expanded clone.

size,V,D,J,length,DNA,CDR3
-,TRBV9,-,TRBJ1-5,14,TGTGCCAGCAGCGCTGGACAGTGGGATCAGCCCCAGCATTTT,CASSAGQWDQPQHF
-,TRBV28,-,TRBJ1-1,14,TGTGCCAGCAGTCTCCCCTATAGTAGCACTGAAGCTTTCTTT,CASSLPYSSTEAFF
few,TRBV4-3,-,TRBJ2-2,12,TGCGCCAGCAGCCCCCGCGGCGGGGAGCTGTTTTTT,CASSPRGGELFF
once,TRBV28,TRBD2,TRBJ2-5,19,TGTGCCAGCAGTAATTATAGGCTAGCGGGGCTGACTATCCAAGAGACCCAGTACTTC,CASSNYRLAGLTIQETQYF
-,TRBV6-5,TRBD2,TRBJ2-5,15,TGTGCCAGCAGTTACCGGGCGGGGGGGATAGAGACCCAGTACTTC,CASSYRAGGIETQYF
-,TRBV28,-,TRBJ2-7,15,TGTGCCAGCAGTCCCCTTTGGCAGGGTGTAAACGAGCAGTACTTC,CASSPLWQGVNEQYF
-,TRBV11-2,-,TRBJ1-5,14,TGTGCCAGCAGCCTCACACAGGGAGTTCAGCCCCAGCATTTT,CASSLTQGVQPQHF
few,TRBV27,-,TRBJ2-2,14,TGTGCCAGCGGCAGGGCAGGGATCACCGGGGAGCTGTTTTTT,CASGRAGITGELFF
-,TRBV6-1,-,TRBJ2-3,16,TGTGCCAGCAGTGAACTTCCAGGCCCGAGCACAGATACGCAGTATTTT,CASSELPGPSTDTQYF
-,TRBV2,TRBD2,TRBJ2-3,15,TGTGCCAGCAGTCCTATAGCGGGGGTCACAGATACGCAGTATTTT,CASSPIAGVTDTQYF
-,TRBV4-1,-,TRBJ1-5,14,TGCGCCAGCAGCCAAGCCCTTTTCAGTCAGCCCCAGCATTTT,CASSQALFSQPQHF
-,TRBV5-4,-,TRBJ1-1,16,TGTGCCAGCAGCCCCGGCGGGGTACGCCCCGCGACTGAAGCTTTCTTT,CASSPGGVRPATEAFF
few,TRBV2,TRBD1,TRBJ1-6,14,TGTGCCAGAAGCCCGGGACAGGGGAATTCACCCCTCCACTTT,CARSPGQGNSPLHF
few,TRBV4-3,TRBD2,TRBJ2-3,16,TGCGCCAGCAGCCGCGCAGCGGGAGGCTCAGGAGATACGCAGTATTTT,CASSRAAGGSGDTQYF
-,TRBV28,-,TRBJ2-7,12,TGTGCCAGCGACTCGGGTCCCTACGAGCAGTACTTC,CASDSGPYEQYF
-,TRBV28,-,TRBJ2-5,11,TGTGCCAGCAGTTTACGGGAGACCCAGTACTTC,CASSLRETQYF